The clone carrying this T cell receptor (beta chain) occurred a few times. Its antigen is still unknown. This specimen belongs to a study of immune heterogeneity within non-small cell lung tumors. The study's findings and limits: Local clonality of T cells correlated moderately yet significantly with local tumor mutational burden (R around 0.31).

In a multiplex PCR, 32 V and 13 J primers amplified TCR beta CDR3. TCRdb re-called the multiplex PCR reads through MiXCR, storing one row per CDR3 protein. Of about 2,000 distinct CDR3 sequences in the sample, roughly a third were seen once. The ends were cut back, 5 bases at V and 6 bases at J, with 11 bases in the middle. Germline CDR1 reads SNHLY; CDR2 reads FYNNEI. This CDR3 region has 13 residues. TCRs were amplified from about 640 ng gDNA of bulk tumor per sample. Several biopsies were collected from each primary tumor during surgery. They were spaced as far apart as possible within the tumor mass. Patients with untreated, newly diagnosed non-small cell lung cancer underwent curative surgery.

The chain recombines TRBV2 with TRBJ1-5; maybe TRBD1 (6 bases). The sequenced sample was lung tumor tissue. The sequence derives from a man between 65 and 85 years old with non-small cell lung cancer. CDR3 amino acids: CASSPGVSQPQHF. In nucleotides, the CDR3 is TGTGCCAGCAGTCCAGGGGTCTCTCAGCCCCAGCATTTT.